The 12 T cell receptor beta chains given below trace back to one sample, sequenced in a study of blood T cell repertoires in COVID-19. TCRdb keeps only in-frame clones here, not all; method: immunoSEQ multiplex PCR. The data show a few hundred thousand clones, with 80% to 95% seen just once and 15% to 20% held by the top ten. Sequencing input: PBMCs or T cells enriched from blood (not recorded which). Receptors originate from a woman in her thirties who had recovered from COVID-19.

This chain connects TRBV7-2 to TRBJ1-3; D is possibly TRBD1 (6 bases). V lost 9 bases, J lost 2 bases, and 14 bases lay in between. The germline CDR1 and CDR2 sequences are SGHTA and FQGNSA. This CDR3 is built from 14 residues. The DNA for the CDR3 is TGTGCCAGTACTACAGGGACCCCTGGAAACACCATATATTTT. Protein: CASTTGTPGNTIYF. Supplemented by reference TRBV7-2 and TRBJ1-3, the full variable domain reads GAGVSQSPSNKVTEKGKDVELRCDPISGHTALYWYRQSLGQGLEFLIYFQGNSAPDKSGLPSDRFSAERTGGSVSTLTIQRTQQEDSAVYLCASTTGTPGNTIYFGEGSWLTVV.

The chain carries TRBV4-1 and TRBJ2-1, with D uncertain. V was trimmed by 0 bases and J by 3 bases, leaving 9 bases between them. CDR1 MGHRA and CDR2 YSYEKL come from the germline V gene. There are 15 residues in the CDR3. DNA for the CDR3: TGCGCCAGCAGCCAAGATCGGAGTGGCTACAATGAGCAGTTCTTC. It is translated as CASSQDRSGYNEQFF.

This clone has only a few counts. The chain combines TRBV4-1 with TRBJ1-6; TRBD1 matches 7 bases. Germline V CDR1 and CDR2: MGHRA, YSYEKL. The ends lost 1 base at V and 9 bases at J; junction bases unmatched: 6. The CDR3 extends over 15 amino acids. As DNA, the CDR3 is TGCGCCAGCAGCCAAGCAGGGGGGCCGGGTTCACCCCTCCACTTT. It specifies CASSQAGGPGSPLHF.

J is TRBJ2-5 and V is TRBV5-1, with 10 bases aligning to TRBD1. Germline lookup yields CDR1 SGHRS and CDR2 YFSETQ. Unmatched junction bases numbered 10, after V lost 4 bases and J lost 4 bases. This CDR3 comprises 16 residues. The CDR3 sequence: CASSPRGGTGVETQYF. The CDR3 bases are TGCGCCAGCAGCCCTAGAGGGGGGACAGGGGTAGAGACCCAGTACTTC.

The rearrangement uses TRBV7-2 and TRBJ2-7; D ambiguous. This CDR3 is built from 14 residues. Germline CDR1 reads SGHTA; CDR2 reads FQGNSA. V lost 1 base, J lost 1 base, and 8 bases lay in between. CDR3 region: CASSLGSESYEQYF. DNA of the CDR3: TGTGCCAGCAGCTTAGGCTCGGAGTCCTACGAGCAGTACTTC.

The rearrangement uses TRBV7-2 and TRBJ1-4, with D uncertain. Germline V gene data show CDR1 as SGHTA and CDR2 as FQGNSA. The CDR3 sequence is 15 residues long. The V and J ends lost 3 bases and 2 bases respectively, with 10 bases between them. The CDR3 DNA sequence: TGTGCCAGCAGCTTGAGTTTTATCACTAATGAAAAACTGTTTTTT. This gives the protein CASSLSFITNEKLFF.

The rearrangement uses TRBV28 and TRBJ1-4, with 10 nucleotides matching TRBD1. V was clipped by 5 bases and J by 7 bases; unmatched bases: 10. Germline V gene lookup returns CDR1 MDHEN and CDR2 SYDVKM. The CDR3 extends over 16 amino acids. CDR3 region: CASSPGDRGRGEKLFF. The CDR3 DNA is TGTGCCAGCAGTCCCGGAGACAGGGGGCGAGGTGAAAAACTGTTTTTT.

J is TRBJ1-1 and V is TRBV3-1 (or the pseudogene TRBV3-2); TRBD1 agrees at 8 bases. CDR3 length: 15 residues. V gave up 1 base and J gave up 6 bases; unmatched junction bases: 7. Germline V gene lookup returns CDR1 LGHDT and CDR2 YNNKEL (reference sequence). The CDR3 loop reads CASSQGATGEAEAFF. Here the CDR3 DNA reads TGTGCCAGCAGCCAAGGGGCGACAGGGGAGGCTGAAGCTTTCTTT.

This clone was recorded only once. V is TRBV3-1 (or the pseudogene TRBV3-2) and J is TRBJ1-6; D not resolved. CDR1 and CDR2 (germline): LGHDT, YNNKEL (reference sequence). V gave up 4 bases and J gave up 12 bases, with 10 bases separating them. CDR3 length: 12 amino acids. The CDR3 region is CASSPLEGPLHF. CDR3 nucleotide sequence: TGTGCCAGCAGCCCCCTTGAGGGACCCCTCCACTTT.

This sequence joins TRBV9 and TRBJ2-3; possibly TRBD1 for D (6 bases). The CDR3 loop spans 16 amino acids. With 0 bases removed from V and 3 bases from J, the gap between germline ends came to 14 bases. CDR1 is SGDLS, CDR2 YYNGEE, per germline. DNA of the CDR3: TGTGCCAGCAGCGTAGGCGTGGCAGGGGTGACAGATACGCAGTATTTT. Protein product: CASSVGVAGVTDTQYF.

V is TRBV11-1 and J is TRBJ2-1; the match to TRBD2 covers 8 bases. Germline CDR1 is SGHAT and CDR2 is FQDESV (reference sequence). After removal of 7 bases from V and 1 base from J, the junction contained 9 bases not matched to a gene. The CDR3 is 16 residues long. The CDR3 DNA is TGTGCCAGCATCACAGATGGCGGGAGGTCCTACAATGAGCAGTTCTTC. Translating it yields CASITDGGRSYNEQFF.

This rearrangement joins TRBV15 to TRBJ2-3, with D possibly matching TRBD2 (5 bases). Trimming removed 4 bases from V and 3 bases from J, with 14 bases in between. CDR1 and CDR2 (germline): LNHNV, YYDKDF (reference sequence). The CDR3 totals 15 residues. The CDR3 is CATSKRLGDTDTQYF. DNA for the CDR3: TGTGCCACCAGCAAAAGACTCGGGGATACAGATACGCAGTATTTT.